These 18 T cell receptor delta chains came from one sample sequenced in a study of γδ T cells in repeated Plasmodium falciparum infection. TCRdb reprocessed the multiplex PCR reads through CATT. The sample lists roughly 93,000 delta-chain clones; 1.4% to 1.5% were seen once. Gammadelta T cells were flow-sorted from PBMC into Vgamma9/Vdelta2+ and Vdelta2-negative populations for bulk analysis. The sample was gamma-delta T cells from blood. The receptor source for this set is a pool of human donors (malaria-infected and uninfected, not separated).

On this clone: For this DNA, TCRdb reports the protein of a much larger clone, which diverges at residue 6, most likely from a read error; the protein presented here is translated directly from the DNA. The rearrangement joins TRDV1 to TRDJ1, with a tentative D call TRDD3 (8 bases). The J gene is not listed in TCRdb, so it was assigned here from a DNA match to germline. CDR3 length: 21 amino acids. Germline lookup yields CDR1 TSWWSYY and CDR2 QGS. V was pared by 1 base and J by 2 bases, with 29 bases between. CDR3 region: CALGEPKSFLKYWGDTDKLIF. The CDR3 DNA sequence: TGTGCTCTTGGGGAACCGAAGAGCTTCCTAAAGTACTGGGGGGATACCGATAAACTCATCTTT.

Note on this clone: The protein in TCRdb stems from a much larger clone and differs at residue 16 from this DNA's translation, likely a read error; here the protein is translated from the DNA. The rearrangement uses TRDV2 and TRDJ3; 10 bases line up with TRDD3. Here the J gene was assigned by germline matching of the DNA, as TCRdb has none. Germline V CDR1 and CDR2: GEAIGNYY, EKD. The CDR3 has 22 amino acids. The chain's CDR3 is CACDTVSTGGFQGSWGTRQMFF. The CDR3 DNA is TGTGCCTGTGACACCGTGAGTACTGGGGGATTCCAGGGCTCCTGGGGCACCCGACAGATGTTTTTC.

This clone turned up a few times. This likely came from a read error, as a far larger clone is one base away. Other DNA sequences from this sample encode an identical CDR3 as well. This chain connects TRDV1 to TRDJ1, with 8 bases aligning to TRDD2. Assignment of the J gene here rests on matching the DNA to germline, because TCRdb gives none. The CDR3 totals 16 residues. Germline V lookup: CDR1 TSWWSYY, CDR2 QGS. Written as DNA, the CDR3 is TGTGCTCTTGGGAAACTTCCTACGAGGATGGGGAGTAAACTCATCTTT. Its protein product is CALGKLPTRMGSKLIF.

This clone turned up a few times. For this DNA, TCRdb reports the protein of a much larger clone, which diverges at residue 7, most likely from a read error; the protein presented here is translated directly from the DNA. The V gene is TRDV1, the J gene TRDJ1; 10 bases match TRDD3. The J gene is absent in TCRdb and was assigned here via DNA matching to germline. CDR1 and CDR2 (germline): TSWWSYY, QGS. The CDR3 runs 25 residues. Trimming at V came to 1 base and at J to 0 bases, leaving 29 bases not matched to a gene. The CDR3 bases are TGTGCTCTTGGGGAACCTAAGACCTACCAGAACTGGGGGATGCCTCGGTGGACATACACCGATAAACTCATCTTT. This gives the protein CALGEPKTYQNWGMPRWTYTDKLIF.

With respect to this clone: The TCRdb record carries a much larger clone's protein, which differs from this DNA's translation at residue 10; a read error is the likely cause, and the protein listed here is the DNA translation. This chain links TRDV3 with TRDJ2; D gene ambiguous. Trimming removed 1 base at V and 7 bases at J, with 19 bases between. CDR1 and CDR2 from the germline V gene are TVYSNPD and GDNSRS (reference sequence). This CDR3 spans 15 amino acids. The CDR3 reads CAFTFPTSLKAQLFF. The CDR3 bases are TGTGCCTTTACATTTCCCACCTCGCTGAAAGCACAACTCTTCTTT.

This clone was detected many times. TCRdb shows a much larger clone's protein in place of this DNA's translation, and the two differ at residue 11, likely through a read error; the protein shown is translated from the DNA. The chain recombines TRDV1 with TRDJ1, with a weak D call TRDD2 (5 bases). Germline assignment: CDR1 TSWWSYY and CDR2 QGS. The CDR3 sequence is 15 residues long. The CDR3 coding sequence is TGTGCTCTTGGGGAGATTTCCTTAGTCACCGGTAAACTCATCTTT. This sequence encodes CALGEISLVTGKLIF.

In its sample, this clone was seen a few times. The amino acid sequence in TCRdb belongs to a much larger clone and departs from this DNA's translation at residue 9, likely a sequencing read error; the sequence shown is translated from the DNA. J is TRDJ1 and V is TRDV1; 9 bases are a match to TRDD3. The J gene is absent in TCRdb and was assigned here via DNA matching to germline. Germline values: CDR1 TSWWSYY, CDR2 QGS. Losses at the gene ends were 3 bases for V and 2 bases for J; bases not matched to a gene: 16. The CDR3 is made up of 19 amino acids. The CDR3 sequence is CALGESLFPWGIETDKLIF. CDR3 DNA: TGTGCTCTTGGGGAGTCCCTATTCCCCTGGGGGATTGAGACCGATAAACTCATCTTT.

This clone was seen at least ten times. This rearrangement joins TRDV1 to TRDJ1; possibly TRDD2 for D (6 bases). The V end was cut by 3 bases, the J end by 5 bases, with 16 bases between. The CDR3 length is 15 residues. Germline CDR1 TSWWSYY, CDR2 QGS. CDR3 bases: TGTGCTCTTGGGGACCCTTCCATTCCGGGTGATAAACTCATCTTT. Translating gives CALGDPSIPGDKLIF.

On this clone itself: A far larger clone is a single base away, which makes a read error likely. Additional DNA sequences in this sample encode the identical CDR3. The J gene was not called, though the V gene is TRDV1; the DNA was not compared with TRDD3, the D call given in the table. The CDR3 runs to 24 residues. CDR1 and CDR2 (germline): TSWWSYY, QGS. This chain's CDR3 is CALGSRTLRGGIGDTFQYTDKLIF. In nucleotides, the CDR3 is TGTGCTCTTGGGTCGCGAACCCTACGTGGCGGGATAGGGGACACATTTCAGTACACCGATAAGCTCATCTTT.

This clone has ten or more counts. The chain links TRDV1 to TRDJ1; TRDD3 matches 12 bases. CDR1 TSWWSYY and CDR2 QGS come from the germline V gene. The CDR3 covers 18 residues. With V trimmed by 0 bases and J by 0 bases, 5 bases remained unmatched. The DNA of the CDR3 is TGTGCTCTTGGGGAACTAAGGACTGGGGGATACCACACCGATAAACTCATCTTT. Amino acids: CALGELRTGGYHTDKLIF.

This clone was counted many times. The rearrangement uses TRDV2 and TRDJ1; 13 bases fit TRDD3. After removal of 0 bases from V and 3 bases from J, the junction contained 15 bases not matched to a gene. The CDR3 sequence is 20 residues long. The germline gives CDR1 GEAIGNYY, CDR2 EKD. The CDR3 here is CACDTMGTGGYALKSDKLIF. DNA of the CDR3: TGTGCCTGTGACACCATGGGTACTGGGGGATACGCATTAAAATCCGATAAACTCATCTTT.

This clone was detected only a few times. It differs at one base from a far larger clone, so likely a read error. This CDR3 is also generated by other DNA sequences in the sample. The CDR3 sequence is CALGVLTGGRPDYTDKLIF. The CDR3 region has the DNA TGTGCTCTTGGGGTACTAACCGGGGGGCGACCCGATTACACCGATAAACTCATCTTT. The chain combines TRDV1 with TRDJ1; D possibly corresponds to TRDD3 (5 bases). TCRdb supplies no J gene; here it was assigned by aligning the nucleotide sequence to germline. Germline V gene lookup returns CDR1 TSWWSYY and CDR2 QGS. There are 19 residues in the CDR3. Between the trimmed V and J ends, which lost 4 bases and 0 bases, there was a span of 24 bases.

Comment on this clone: The mismatch at residue 3 between this DNA's translation and the TCRdb protein of a much larger clone likely reflects a read error; the protein shown is translated from the DNA. The chain employs TRDV2 and TRDJ1; 8 bases agree with TRDD3. TCRdb records no J gene; here it was assigned by comparing the DNA to germline. CDR1 and CDR2 from the germline V gene are GEAIGNYY and EKD. The CDR3 totals 16 residues. Losses at the gene ends were 7 bases for V and 5 bases for J; bases not matched to a gene: 17. In DNA, the CDR3 is TGTGCCTGGGACTTACTGGGGGGGACGCGGTCGGATAAACTCATCTTT. Amino acid sequence: CAWDLLGGTRSDKLIF.

This clone was counted only a few times. The TCRdb protein comes from a much larger clone and disagrees with this DNA's translation at residue 20, likely due to a read error; the protein given here is derived from the DNA. V usage is TRDV1 and J usage is TRDJ1; the D gene is possibly TRDD3 (6 bases). This CDR3 contains 22 residues. Germline CDR1 and CDR2: TSWWSYY and QGS. This CDR3 is CALGGKLGAPRTGWRYTDKPIF. The CDR3 DNA is TGTGCTCTTGGGGGTAAACTAGGGGCCCCCCGTACTGGGTGGCGTTACACCGATAAACCCATCTTT.

Only a few counts were recorded for this clone. TCRdb's entry gives the protein of a much larger clone, which mismatches this DNA's translation at residue 8, likely from a read error; the protein reported here is translated from the DNA. This chain joins TRDV2 and TRDJ3; 7 bases line up with TRDD3. The ends lost 3 bases at V and 0 bases at J; junction bases unmatched: 13. Germline V gene lookup returns CDR1 GEAIGNYY and CDR2 EKD. The CDR3 covers 20 residues. The CDR3 DNA is TGTGCCTGTGACGCCTGGGGGGTCCAGAGTCGCTCCTGGGACACCCGACAGATGTTTTTC. Translated: CACDAWGVQSRSWDTRQMFF.

This clone showed up just a few times. The mismatch at residue 5 between this DNA's translation and the TCRdb protein of a much larger clone likely reflects a read error; the protein shown is translated from the DNA. The chain recombines TRDV1 with TRDJ1, with 10 bases that match TRDD3. The J gene was missing in TCRdb and was found by matching the end of the DNA to germline. Trimming took 5 bases from V and 3 from J; bases not matched to a gene: 18. Germline CDR1 is TSWWSYY and CDR2 is QGS. The CDR3 sequence is 19 residues long. The CDR3: CALGRQIVLGDRKSDKLIF. The CDR3 region has the DNA TGTGCTCTTGGGAGACAAATAGTCCTGGGGGATAGGAAATCCGATAAACTCATCTTT.

This clone was found a few times. TCRdb assigns this DNA the protein of a much larger clone, which departs from its translation at residue 12; this likely reflects a read error, and the protein shown comes from translating the DNA. The rearrangement joins TRDV1 to TRDJ1; TRDD3 matches at 9 bases. Germline assignment: CDR1 TSWWSYY and CDR2 QGS. The junction had 42 bases not matched to a gene; V was cut back by 0 bases and J by 1 base. CDR3 size: 29 residues. The CDR3 sequence is CALGELGLPFARLRVLGDLKGSRTDKLIF. CDR3 sequence (DNA): TGTGCTCTTGGGGAACTCGGACTTCCCTTTGCCAGGCTGAGAGTACTGGGGGACCTAAAGGGGTCCCGCACCGATAAACTCATCTTT.

In regard to this clone: The TCRdb record carries a much larger clone's protein, which differs from this DNA's translation at residue 6; a read error is the likely cause, and the protein listed here is the DNA translation. CDR3 nucleotide sequence: TGTGCCTGTGGGGGATGCACCGATAAACTCATCTTT. This sequence encodes CACGGCTDKLIF. This chain joins TRDV2 and TRDJ1; weak D call: TRDD3 (6 bases). TCRdb is silent on the J gene; assignment here came from matching the DNA to germline. V dropped 5 bases and J dropped 1 base, with 7 bases sitting between them. This CDR3 has 12 residues. Germline assignment: CDR1 GEAIGNYY and CDR2 EKD.